This T cell receptor (beta chain) was captured by sequencing in a study of brain metastases from non-small cell lung cancer. As concerns this clone: The antigen remains undetermined.

Profiled with immunoSEQ multiplex PCR; TCRdb holds only in-frame clones, not every one. Of approximately 4,400 clones listed, about 80% are singletons. V dropped 4 bases and J dropped 2 bases, with 12 bases sitting between them. The V gene's germline CDR1 is SGHDT and CDR2 YYEEEE. The CDR3 consists of 14 residues. Study outcomes and limitations: Brain metastases had lower T-cell infiltration than primary tumors. Expanded T-cell clones appeared in 50% to 80% of brain metastases over primaries. TCR repertoires overlapped largely between brain metastases and matched primaries.

J is TRBJ1-1 and V is TRBV5-6; tentative D call: TRBD1 (6 bases). Sequencing used primary lung tumor tissue. This TCR was recovered from a donor aged 40 or over with non-small cell lung cancer. The CDR3 DNA reads as TGTGCCAGCAGCCCCGGGACACTTAACACTGAAGCTTTCTTT. Amino acids: CASSPGTLNTEAFF. Full variable domain (rest looked up from reference TRBV5-6 and TRBJ1-1): DAGVTQSPTHLIKTRGQQVTLRCSPKSGHDTVSWYQQALGQGPQFIFQYYEEEERQRGNFPDRFSGHQFPNYSSELNVNALLLGDSALYLCASSPGTLNTEAFFGQGTRLTVV.